This T cell receptor beta chain was sequenced in a study of blood T cells in healthy people across ages. Notes on the study in general: Changes seen in expanded clonotypes were possibly confounded by donor CMV status left unknown.

The second PCR ran roughly 6 to 11 cycles with a sample-barcoded 5' primer and J-beta primers. One entry per CDR3 protein results from TCRdb running MiXCR on the 5' RACE reads. The table lists around 750,000 distinct CDR3 sequences, 40% to 65% of them singletons. Each donor was a healthy Caucasian individual from Russia, aged about 6 to 90. Comment on this clonotype: The antigen remains undetermined.

This sequence was found in a man at least 80 years old in good health. The sample comprised blood.

For the CDR3, the DNA is TGCAGTGCTCCTAACAGGGTCGGATCTTATGGCTACACCTTC. Translating it yields CSAPNRVGSYGYTF. This chain connects TRBV20-1 to TRBJ1-2; TRBD1 might be the D (6 bases). The CDR3 is made up of 14 amino acids. Trimming shortened V by 5 bases and J by 5 bases, and 18 bases separated the two germline ends. CDR1 is DFQATT and CDR2 is SNEGSKA in the germline V gene (reference sequence).